These 19 T cell receptor beta chains share one sample of origin, sequenced in a study of T-cell reconstitution after alpha-beta-depleted transplantation in children. Molecular barcoding with unique molecular identifiers was used for the TCRbeta library. Each CDR3 protein is one row after TCRdb ran MiXCR on the PCR reads. The sample has 300,000 to 350,000 distinct CDR3 sequences, about 16% seen once. The sample in question was PBMCs, mostly from graft donor cells, obtained 360 days after TCRalphabeta/CD19-depleted stem cell transplant. All receptors come from a male patient between 2 and 10 years old who had a stem cell transplant for acute lymphoblastic leukemia, so the T cells may come from the graft donor.

This rearrangement joins TRBV18 to TRBJ2-2, with D unresolved. Germline V gene data show CDR1 as KGHSH and CDR2 as LQKENI. V was shortened by 2 bases and J by 5 bases, with 6 bases between the two germline ends. The CDR3 covers 13 residues. The CDR3 sequence is CASSPWATGELFF. As DNA, the CDR3 is TGTGCCAGCTCACCATGGGCTACCGGGGAGCTGTTTTTT.

This clonotype has a count of ten or more. The chain uses TRBV7-8 and TRBJ2-7, with 8 bases that match TRBD1. Losses at the gene ends were 0 bases for V and 0 bases for J; bases not matched to a gene: 7. Germline V gene sequence: CDR1 SGHVS, CDR2 FQNEAQ. The CDR3 length is 17 residues. CDR3 DNA: TGTGCCAGCAGCTTAGCGCGGACAGGGTTGGGCTCCTACGAGCAGTACTTC. It translates to CASSLARTGLGSYEQYF.

The chain links TRBV20-1 to TRBJ2-1; 14 bases align to TRBD2. Trimming removed 1 base from V and 9 bases from J; junction bases left unmatched: 5. Germline CDR1 DFQATT, CDR2 SNEGSKA (reference sequence). This CDR3 has 15 amino acids. The CDR3 DNA sequence: TGCAGTGCTAGAGTCGGACTAGCGGGAGGTGGTGAGCAGTTCTTC. Amino acids: CSARVGLAGGGEQFF.

This clonotype was observed many times. The chain joins TRBV29-1 to TRBJ2-1; D possibly uses TRBD1 or TRBD2 (6 bases each). V lost 2 bases to trimming and J lost 5 bases, with 16 bases between them. Germline loops: CDR1 SQVTM, CDR2 ANQGSEA. This CDR3 has 15 amino acids. CDR3 loop: CSVERGAGSDNEQFF. CDR3 coding DNA: TGCAGCGTTGAAAGGGGGGCGGGTTCCGACAATGAGCAGTTCTTC.

This clonotype was picked up a small number of times. The chain carries TRBV20-1 and TRBJ1-2; D is perhaps TRBD1 (6 bases). The CDR3 is 13 residues long. CDR1 and CDR2 (germline): DFQATT, SNEGSKA (reference sequence). The V end was cut by 6 bases, the J end by 8 bases, with 19 bases between. CDR3 sequence: CSAPQGNVAGYTF. In DNA form, the CDR3 reads TGCAGTGCCCCACAGGGTAATGTTGCAGGCTACACCTTC.

This clonotype was seen many times. The chain is built from TRBV5-1 and TRBJ1-1; possibly TRBD1 for D (6 bases). Germline values: CDR1 SGHRS, CDR2 YFSETQ. The CDR3 spans 14 residues. Trimming pared 2 bases from V and 1 base from J, leaving 9 bases between. In DNA, the CDR3 is TGCGCCAGCAGCTTACAGGGTTGGAACACTGAAGCTTTCTTT. Its protein product is CASSLQGWNTEAFF.

This clonotype has a handful of counts. V and J are TRBV11-2 and TRBJ1-1; D is unresolved. V was pared by 1 base and J by 0 bases, with 9 bases between. Germline CDR1 SGHAT, CDR2 FQNNGV. The CDR3 contains 15 residues. The CDR3 loop reads CASSLGAAMNTEAFF. The CDR3 DNA is TGTGCCAGCAGCTTAGGGGCAGCGATGAACACTGAAGCTTTCTTT.

This clonotype was counted at least ten times. V gene TRBV27 combines with J gene TRBJ2-5, with D maybe TRBD1 (6 bases). This CDR3 has 14 amino acids. Trimming took 5 bases from V and 7 from J, leaving 17 bases between them. Germline CDR1 reads MNHEY; CDR2 reads SMNVEV (reference sequence). CDR3 nucleotide sequence: TGTGCCAGCAGTCCTAGGACAGAATTGGGGACCCAGTACTTC. This sequence encodes CASSPRTELGTQYF.

This clonotype turned up a few times. The chain links TRBV4-2 to TRBJ2-2; 11 bases align to TRBD2. Germline trimming cut 5 bases from V and 2 bases from J; bases unmatched to any gene: 7. Looked up from germline, CDR1 is LGHNA and CDR2 is YNFKEQ. The CDR3 has 17 residues. CDR3 sequence reads: CASSAKGTSGNTGELFF. DNA for the CDR3: TGTGCCAGCAGCGCAAAGGGGACTAGCGGAAACACCGGGGAGCTGTTTTTT.

The J gene is TRBJ2-5, the V gene TRBV5-6; no definite D call. The CDR3 contains 14 residues. Between the trimmed V and J ends, which lost 1 base and 3 bases, there was a span of 10 bases. CDR1 SGHDT and CDR2 YYEEEE come from the germline V gene. CDR3 in DNA: TGTGCCAGCAGCTTGTCCGCGTTCGAAGAGACCCAGTACTTC. Translating gives CASSLSAFEETQYF. Complete variable domain (other parts from reference TRBV5-6 and TRBJ2-5): DAGVTQSPTHLIKTRGQQVTLRCSPKSGHDTVSWYQQALGQGPQFIFQYYEEEERQRGNFPDRFSGHQFPNYSSELNVNALLLGDSALYLCASSLSAFEETQYFGPGTRLLVL.

The table lists this clonotype with a count of one. J is TRBJ2-7 and V is TRBV4-1; D may be TRBD1 or TRBD2 (5 bases each). V was trimmed by 0 bases and J by 1 base, leaving 19 bases between them. The CDR3 consists of 18 residues. Germline values: CDR1 MGHRA, CDR2 YSYEKL. CDR3 bases: TGCGCCAGCAGCCAAGATAGGGGCCTCCCGAGAGGGTCCTACGAGCAGTACTTC. Translation gives CASSQDRGLPRGSYEQYF.

Ten or more counts support this clonotype. This chain links TRBV24-1 with TRBJ2-5; TRBD2 agrees at 9 bases. The CDR3 is 16 residues long. The V segment lost 4 bases and the J segment 2 bases; nucleotides outside the gene matches: 7. Germline V gives CDR1 KGHDR, CDR2 SFDVKD. DNA for the CDR3: TGTGCCACCAGTGACTTGCGGGAGGGCCATCAAGAGACCCAGTACTTC. This encodes CATSDLREGHQETQYF.

This clonotype was seen only a few times. The junction differs from germline at one of its ends, possibly a read error. The chain has TRBV7-2 and TRBJ2-1; D remains ambiguous. The CDR3 length is 11 residues. Germline V lookup: CDR1 SGHTA, CDR2 FQGNSA. CDR3 nucleotides: TGTGCCAGCGTCTCCTACAATGAGCCGTTCTTC. The encoded protein is CASVSYNEPFF.

V usage is TRBV2 and J usage is TRBJ2-3, with a weak D call TRBD1 (5 bases). Per the germline V gene, CDR1 is SNHLY and CDR2 is FYNNEI. This CDR3 is built from 16 residues. The V and J ends lost 1 base and 3 bases respectively, with 14 bases between them. The CDR3 DNA reads as TGTGCCAGCAGTGAAGGGTGGGGCGCGGTAACAGATACGCAGTATTTT. It specifies CASSEGWGAVTDTQYF.

This clonotype was recorded a few times. The CDR3 reads CSARASGSLKTQYF. The CDR3 bases are TGCAGTGCTAGGGCTAGCGGGAGTTTAAAGACCCAGTACTTC. This chain joins TRBV20-1 and TRBJ2-5; 10 bases align to TRBD2. The V segment lost 3 bases and the J segment 6 bases; nucleotides outside the gene matches: 7. Germline V lookup: CDR1 DFQATT, CDR2 SNEGSKA (reference sequence). This CDR3 is 14 amino acids long.

The chain carries TRBV4-2 and TRBJ2-7, with D possibly TRBD2 on 7 matching bases. The V end was cut by 5 bases, the J end by 8 bases, with 22 bases between. CDR3 length: 15 amino acids. Germline V gene sequence: CDR1 LGHNA, CDR2 YNFKEQ. For the CDR3, the DNA is TGTGCCAGCAGCAAAGTGCGGGAAACGGGGGGCAAGCAGTACTTC. Translated: CASSKVRETGGKQYF.

Here the CDR3 reads CSVEGHQGGAYGYTF. The DNA of the CDR3 is TGCAGCGTTGAAGGGCACCAAGGGGGCGCCTATGGCTACACCTTC. The chain is built from TRBV29-1 and TRBJ1-2; 7 nucleotides line up with TRBD1. Germline CDR1 is SQVTM and CDR2 is ANQGSEA. The V gene end was trimmed by 1 base and the J gene end by 4 bases; junction bases not matched to a gene: 9. The CDR3 is 15 amino acids.

This clonotype appeared many times. The chain couples TRBV12-3 or TRBV12-4 to TRBJ2-7, with D unclear. V was cut by 0 bases and J by 6 bases, with 15 bases left in between. The CDR3 totals 15 residues. In nucleotides, the CDR3 is TGTGCCAGCAGTTTAGCGGGGTCCCGTTTGGGCGAGCAGTACTTC. Residues: CASSLAGSRLGEQYF.

The chain combines TRBV5-4 with TRBJ1-1, with TRBD1 identical over 7 bases. The germline CDR1 and CDR2 sequences are SGHNT and YYREEE (reference sequence). The CDR3 runs 13 residues. Trimming at V came to 2 bases and at J to 6 bases, leaving 4 bases not matched to a gene. Written as DNA, the CDR3 is TGTGCCAGCAGCTTTTGGGACAGCCCTGAAGCTTTCTTT. This encodes CASSFWDSPEAFF.